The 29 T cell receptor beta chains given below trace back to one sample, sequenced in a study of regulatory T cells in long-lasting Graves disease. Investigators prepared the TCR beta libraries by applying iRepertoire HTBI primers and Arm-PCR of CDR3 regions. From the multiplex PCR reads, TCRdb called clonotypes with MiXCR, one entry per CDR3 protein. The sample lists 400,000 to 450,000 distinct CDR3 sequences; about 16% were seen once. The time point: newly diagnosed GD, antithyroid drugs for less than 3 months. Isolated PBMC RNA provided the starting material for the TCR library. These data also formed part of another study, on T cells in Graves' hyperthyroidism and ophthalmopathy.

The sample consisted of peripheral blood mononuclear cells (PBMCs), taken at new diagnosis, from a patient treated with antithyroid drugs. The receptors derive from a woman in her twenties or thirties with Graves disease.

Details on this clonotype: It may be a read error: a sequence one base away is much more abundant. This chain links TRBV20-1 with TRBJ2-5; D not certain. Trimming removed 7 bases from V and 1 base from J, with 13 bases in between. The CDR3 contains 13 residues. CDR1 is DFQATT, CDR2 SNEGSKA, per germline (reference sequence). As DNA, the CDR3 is TGCAGTGTCATAGCCCCTCCCCAAGAGACCCAGTACTTC. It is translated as CSVIAPPQETQYF.

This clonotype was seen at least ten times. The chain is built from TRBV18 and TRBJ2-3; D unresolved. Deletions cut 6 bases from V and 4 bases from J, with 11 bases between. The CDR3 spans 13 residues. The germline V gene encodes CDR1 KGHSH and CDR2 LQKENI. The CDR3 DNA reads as TGTGCCAGCTCCCCGCACCCGGCAGATACGCAGTATTTT. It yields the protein CASSPHPADTQYF.

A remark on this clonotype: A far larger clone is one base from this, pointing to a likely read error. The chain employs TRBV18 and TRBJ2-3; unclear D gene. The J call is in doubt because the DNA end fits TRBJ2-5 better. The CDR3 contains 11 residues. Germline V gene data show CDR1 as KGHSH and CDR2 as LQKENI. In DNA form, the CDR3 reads TGTGCCAGCTCATCAGAAGAGGCCCAGTACTTC. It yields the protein CASSSEEAQYF.

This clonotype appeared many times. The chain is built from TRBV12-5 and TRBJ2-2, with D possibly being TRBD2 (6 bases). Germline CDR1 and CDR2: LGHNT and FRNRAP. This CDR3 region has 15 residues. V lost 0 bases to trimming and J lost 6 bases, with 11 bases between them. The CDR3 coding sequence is TGTGCTAGTGGTTTGGTAGGGGAGGTTCCCGGGGAGCTGTTTTTT. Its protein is CASGLVGEVPGELFF.

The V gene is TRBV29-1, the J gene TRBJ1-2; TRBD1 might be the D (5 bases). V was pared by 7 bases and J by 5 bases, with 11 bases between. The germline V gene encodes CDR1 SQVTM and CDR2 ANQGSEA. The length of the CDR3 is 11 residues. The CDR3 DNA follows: TGCAGCGCCCCGGGGGGTTATGGCTACACCTTC. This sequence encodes CSAPGGYGYTF.

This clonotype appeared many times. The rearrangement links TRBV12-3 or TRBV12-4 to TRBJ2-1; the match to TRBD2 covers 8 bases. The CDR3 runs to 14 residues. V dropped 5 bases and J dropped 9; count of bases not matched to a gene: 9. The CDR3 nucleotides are TGTGCCAGCAGTCCCACGACTAGCGCGGCTGAGCAGTTCTTC. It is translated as CASSPTTSAAEQFF.

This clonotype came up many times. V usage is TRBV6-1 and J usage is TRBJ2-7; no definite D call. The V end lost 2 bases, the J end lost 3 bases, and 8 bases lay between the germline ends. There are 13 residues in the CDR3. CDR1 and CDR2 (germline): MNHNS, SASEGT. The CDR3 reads CASSEQRIYEQYF. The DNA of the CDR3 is TGTGCCAGCAGTGAACAGAGGATCTACGAGCAGTACTTC.

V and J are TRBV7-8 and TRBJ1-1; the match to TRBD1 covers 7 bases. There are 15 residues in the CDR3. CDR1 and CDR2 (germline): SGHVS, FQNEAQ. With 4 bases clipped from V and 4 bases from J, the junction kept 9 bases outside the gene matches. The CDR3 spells CASSSRGRGTTEAFF. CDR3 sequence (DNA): TGTGCCAGCAGCTCTAGGGGGCGCGGTACCACTGAAGCTTTCTTT.

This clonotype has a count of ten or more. CDR3 coding DNA: TGTGCCAGCAGCCAAGGCCCGGGCAGGGGGAACGAGCAGTACTTC. The encoded protein is CASSQGPGRGNEQYF. The J gene is TRBJ2-7, the V gene TRBV3-1; 7 bases line up with TRBD1. Per the germline V gene, CDR1 is LGHDT and CDR2 is YNNKEL (reference sequence). With 1 base clipped from V and 5 bases from J, the junction kept 8 bases outside the gene matches. There are 15 residues in the CDR3.

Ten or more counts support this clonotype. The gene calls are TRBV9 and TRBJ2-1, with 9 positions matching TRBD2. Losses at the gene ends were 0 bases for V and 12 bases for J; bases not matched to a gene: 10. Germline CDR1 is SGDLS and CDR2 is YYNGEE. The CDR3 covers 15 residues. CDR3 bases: TGTGCCAGCAGCGTAGCGGCTAGCGGGACCTCAGGGCAGTTCTTC. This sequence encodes CASSVAASGTSGQFF.

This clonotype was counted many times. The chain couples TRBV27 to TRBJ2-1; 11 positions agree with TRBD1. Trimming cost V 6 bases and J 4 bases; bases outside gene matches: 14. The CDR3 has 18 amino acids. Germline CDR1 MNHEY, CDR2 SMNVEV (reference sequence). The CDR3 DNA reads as TGTGCCAGCAGAACCCTTACCTTGGACAGGGGGCCTTACAATGAGCAGTTCTTC. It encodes CASRTLTLDRGPYNEQFF.

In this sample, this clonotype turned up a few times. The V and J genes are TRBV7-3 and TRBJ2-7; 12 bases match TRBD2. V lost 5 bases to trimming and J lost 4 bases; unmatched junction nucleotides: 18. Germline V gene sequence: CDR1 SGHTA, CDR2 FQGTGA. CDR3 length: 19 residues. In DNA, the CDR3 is TGTGCCAGCAGCCGAAGCGGACTAGCGGGACCCTCCGCGTCTTACGAGCAGTACTTC. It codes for CASSRSGLAGPSASYEQYF.

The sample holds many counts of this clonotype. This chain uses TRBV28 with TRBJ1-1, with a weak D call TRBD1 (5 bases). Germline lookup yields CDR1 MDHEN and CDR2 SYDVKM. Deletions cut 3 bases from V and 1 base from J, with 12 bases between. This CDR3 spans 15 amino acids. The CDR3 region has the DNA TGTGCCAGCAGTTTGGGTCGAGGGACGAACACTGAAGCTTTCTTT. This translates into CASSLGRGTNTEAFF. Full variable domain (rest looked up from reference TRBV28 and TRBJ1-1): DVKVTQSSRYLVKRTGEKVFLECVQDMDHENMFWYRQDPGLGLRLIYFSYDVKMKEKGDIPEGYSVSREKKERFSLILESASTNQTSMYLCASSLGRGTNTEAFFGQGTRLTVV.

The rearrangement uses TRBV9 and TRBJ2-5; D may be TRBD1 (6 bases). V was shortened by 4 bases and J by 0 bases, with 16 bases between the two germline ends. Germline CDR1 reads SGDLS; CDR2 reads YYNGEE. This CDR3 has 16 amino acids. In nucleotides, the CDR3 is TGTGCCAGCAGCCTCCAAACGGGACACTACCAAGAGACCCAGTACTTC. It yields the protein CASSLQTGHYQETQYF. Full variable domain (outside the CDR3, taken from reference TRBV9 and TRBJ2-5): DSGVTQTPKHLITATGQRVTLRCSPRSGDLSVYWYQQSLDQGLQFLIQYYNGEERAKGNILERFSAQQFPDLHSELNLSSLELGDSALYFCASSLQTGHYQETQYFGPGTRLLVL.

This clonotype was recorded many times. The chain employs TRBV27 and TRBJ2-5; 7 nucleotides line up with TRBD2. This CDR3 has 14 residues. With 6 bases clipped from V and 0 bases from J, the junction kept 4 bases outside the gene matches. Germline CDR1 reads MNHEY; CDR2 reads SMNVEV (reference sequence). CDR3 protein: CASSLAGHQETQYF. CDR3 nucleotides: TGTGCCAGCAGCTTAGCGGGCCACCAAGAGACCCAGTACTTC.

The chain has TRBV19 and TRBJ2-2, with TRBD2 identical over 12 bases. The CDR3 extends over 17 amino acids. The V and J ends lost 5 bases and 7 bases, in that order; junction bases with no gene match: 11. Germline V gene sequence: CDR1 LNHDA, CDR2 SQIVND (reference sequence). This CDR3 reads CASSQLGLAGRGGELFF. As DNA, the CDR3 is TGTGCCAGTAGTCAATTGGGACTAGCGGGCCGGGGCGGGGAGCTGTTTTTT.

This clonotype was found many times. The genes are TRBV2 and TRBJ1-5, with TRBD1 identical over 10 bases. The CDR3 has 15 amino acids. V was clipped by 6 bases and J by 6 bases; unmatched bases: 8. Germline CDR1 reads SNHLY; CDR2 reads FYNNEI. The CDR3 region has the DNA TGTGCCAGCAGGGGGGGACAGGGGAAGTCTCAGCCCCAGCATTTT. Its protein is CASRGGQGKSQPQHF.

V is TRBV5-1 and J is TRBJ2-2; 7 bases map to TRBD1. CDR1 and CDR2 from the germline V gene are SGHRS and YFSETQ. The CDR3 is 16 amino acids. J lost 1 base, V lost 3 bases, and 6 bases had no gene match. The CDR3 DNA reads TGCGCCAGCAGCTCCACAGGGGAAGTGAACACCGGGGAGCTGTTTTTT. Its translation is CASSSTGEVNTGELFF. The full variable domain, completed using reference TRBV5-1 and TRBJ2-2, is KAGVTQTPRYLIKTRGQQVTLSCSPISGHRSVSWYQQTPGQGLQFLFEYFSETQRNKGNFPGRFSGRQFSNSRSEMNVSTLELGDSALYLCASSSTGEVNTGELFFGEGSRLTVL.

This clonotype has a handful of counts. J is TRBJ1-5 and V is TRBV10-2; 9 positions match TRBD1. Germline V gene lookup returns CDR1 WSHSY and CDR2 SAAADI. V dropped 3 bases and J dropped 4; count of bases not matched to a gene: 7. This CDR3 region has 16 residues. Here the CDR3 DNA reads TGCGCCAGCAGTGATTACAGGGGGCCGGGAAATCAGCCCCAGCATTTT. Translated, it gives CASSDYRGPGNQPQHF.

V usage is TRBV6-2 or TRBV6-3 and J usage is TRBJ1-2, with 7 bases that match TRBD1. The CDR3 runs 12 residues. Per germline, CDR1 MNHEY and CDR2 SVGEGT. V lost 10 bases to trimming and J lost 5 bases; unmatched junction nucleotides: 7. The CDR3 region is CATLGTAYGYTF. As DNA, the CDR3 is TGTGCCACCCTAGGGACAGCTTATGGCTACACCTTC.

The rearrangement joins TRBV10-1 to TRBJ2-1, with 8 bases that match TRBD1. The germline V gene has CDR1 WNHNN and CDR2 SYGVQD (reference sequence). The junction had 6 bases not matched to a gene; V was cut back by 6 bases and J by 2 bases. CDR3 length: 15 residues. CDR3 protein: CASRSGQVTYNEQFF. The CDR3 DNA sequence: TGCGCCAGCAGATCGGGACAGGTCACCTACAATGAGCAGTTCTTC.

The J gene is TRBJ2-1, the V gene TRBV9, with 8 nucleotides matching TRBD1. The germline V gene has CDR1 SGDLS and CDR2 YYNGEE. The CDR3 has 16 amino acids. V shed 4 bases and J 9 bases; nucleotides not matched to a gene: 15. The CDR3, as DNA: TGTGCCAGCAGCCGAGACAGGGGACCCCACAACGTTGAGCAGTTCTTC. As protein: CASSRDRGPHNVEQFF.

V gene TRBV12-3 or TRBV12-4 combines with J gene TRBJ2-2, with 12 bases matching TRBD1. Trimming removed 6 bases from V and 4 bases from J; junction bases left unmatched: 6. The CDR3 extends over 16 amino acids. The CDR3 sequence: CASSLGQGAGTGELFF. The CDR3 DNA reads TGTGCCAGCAGCCTGGGACAGGGGGCCGGCACCGGGGAGCTGTTTTTT.

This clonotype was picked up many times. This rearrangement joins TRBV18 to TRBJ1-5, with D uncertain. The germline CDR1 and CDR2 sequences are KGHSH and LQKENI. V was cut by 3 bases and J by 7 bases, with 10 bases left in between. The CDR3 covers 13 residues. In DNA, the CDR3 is TGTGCCAGCTCACCTAACTTAGAACAGCCCCAGCATTTT. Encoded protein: CASSPNLEQPQHF.

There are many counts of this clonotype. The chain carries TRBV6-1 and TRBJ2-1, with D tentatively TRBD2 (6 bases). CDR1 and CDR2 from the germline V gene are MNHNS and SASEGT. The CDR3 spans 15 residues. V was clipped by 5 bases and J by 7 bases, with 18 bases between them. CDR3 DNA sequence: TGTGCCAGCAGTACTACTAGCTCGGAGGGGAATGAGCAGTTCTTC. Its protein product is CASSTTSSEGNEQFF.

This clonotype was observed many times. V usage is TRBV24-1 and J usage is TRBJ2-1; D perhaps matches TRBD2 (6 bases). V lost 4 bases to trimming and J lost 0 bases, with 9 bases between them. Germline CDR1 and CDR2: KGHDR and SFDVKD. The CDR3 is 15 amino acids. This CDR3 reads CATSDAGLSYNEQFF. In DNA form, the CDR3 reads TGTGCCACCAGTGACGCGGGACTCTCCTACAATGAGCAGTTCTTC.

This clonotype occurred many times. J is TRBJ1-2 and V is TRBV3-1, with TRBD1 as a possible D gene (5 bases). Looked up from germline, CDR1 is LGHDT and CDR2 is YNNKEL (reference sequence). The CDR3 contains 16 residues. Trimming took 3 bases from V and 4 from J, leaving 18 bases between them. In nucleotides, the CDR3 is TGTGCCAGCAGCCAGGGGGGTAGGGAAGGCCTCTATGGCTACACCTTC. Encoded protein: CASSQGGREGLYGYTF.

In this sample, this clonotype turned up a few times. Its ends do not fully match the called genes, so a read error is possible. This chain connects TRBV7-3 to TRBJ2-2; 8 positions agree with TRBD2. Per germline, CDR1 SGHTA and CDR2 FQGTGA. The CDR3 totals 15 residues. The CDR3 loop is CASSSPGLVGGEPFF. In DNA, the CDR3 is TGTGCCAGCAGCTCGCCGGGACTAGTAGGGGGGGAGCCGTTTTTT. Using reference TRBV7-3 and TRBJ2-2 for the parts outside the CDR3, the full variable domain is GAGVSQTPSNKVTEKGKYVELRCDPISGHTALYWYRQSLGQGPEFLIYFQGTGAADDSGLPNDRFFAVRPEGSVSTLKIQRTERGDSAVYLCASSSPGLVGGEPFFGEGSRLTVL.

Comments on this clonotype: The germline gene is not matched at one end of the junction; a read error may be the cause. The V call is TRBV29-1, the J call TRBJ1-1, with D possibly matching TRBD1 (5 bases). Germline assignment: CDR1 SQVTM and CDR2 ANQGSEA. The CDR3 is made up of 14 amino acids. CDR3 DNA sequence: TGCAGCGTTAAACTCCGGACACAGAACACTGAATCTTTCTTT. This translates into CSVKLRTQNTESFF.